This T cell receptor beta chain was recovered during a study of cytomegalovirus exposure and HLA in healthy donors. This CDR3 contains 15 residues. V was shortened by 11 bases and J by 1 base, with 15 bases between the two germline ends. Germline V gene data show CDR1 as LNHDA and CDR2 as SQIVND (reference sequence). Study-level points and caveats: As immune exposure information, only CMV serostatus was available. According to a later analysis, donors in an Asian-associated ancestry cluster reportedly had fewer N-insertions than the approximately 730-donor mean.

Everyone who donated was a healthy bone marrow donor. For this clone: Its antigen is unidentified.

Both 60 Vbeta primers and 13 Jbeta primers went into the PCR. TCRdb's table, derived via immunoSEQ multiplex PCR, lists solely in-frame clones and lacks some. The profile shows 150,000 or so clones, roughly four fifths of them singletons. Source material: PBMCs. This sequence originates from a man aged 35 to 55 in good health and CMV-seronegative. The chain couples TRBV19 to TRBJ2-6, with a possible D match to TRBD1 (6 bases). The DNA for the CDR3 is TGTGCCGGCCGGGACACTAATTCTGGGGCCAACGTCCTGACTTTC. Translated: CAGRDTNSGANVLTF.